The clone carrying this T cell receptor (beta chain) was observed a handful of times. The sample comes from a study of blood T cells in healthy people across ages. The V gene's germline CDR1 is ENHRY and CDR2 SYGVKD. This CDR3 comprises 16 residues. The ends lost 6 bases at V and 6 bases at J; junction bases unmatched: 15. Healthy individuals of Caucasian origin from Russia, aged roughly 6 to 100, served as donors. Extraction of total RNA produced a minimum of 5 micrograms from each sample. A second about 7 to 11 cycle PCR used barcoded and J-beta primers. Each CDR3 protein gets one entry after TCRdb re-called the 5' RACE reads with MiXCR. The sample lists 1,500,000 or so distinct CDR3 sequences; approximately 59% were seen once.

This chain joins TRBV10-3 and TRBJ1-2, with 8 bases fitting TRBD1. Sequencing input: blood. The TCR sequence derives from a man aged 18 to 30 in good health. As DNA, the CDR3 is TGTGCCATCAGATTCGGAATTCCGGACAGGGCCCATGGCTACACCTTC. Amino acids: CAIRFGIPDRAHGYTF.